Here is one T cell receptor beta chain with its context. Sequencing was performed with immunoSEQ multiplex PCR; in TCRdb, only in-frame clones are kept and a portion is missing. Of almost 350,000 clones listed, about nine tenths are singletons. The data stem from a study of blood T cell repertoires in COVID-19. Study at large: PBMCs, B-cell-depleted T cells, or T cells provided the cDNA or gDNA that made up the material.

It was within 2 weeks before study entry that exposed participants met a COVID-19 case. V gave up 6 bases and J gave up 8 bases, with 14 bases separating them. In germline, CDR1 is LGHDT, CDR2 YNNKEL (reference sequence). The CDR3 loop spans 14 amino acids. The V call is TRBV3-1 (or the pseudogene TRBV3-2), the J call TRBJ1-6, with D possibly being TRBD1 (6 bases). The receptor was derived from a woman in her 30s who had been exposed to COVID-19. Sequencing was carried out using PBMCs or T cells enriched from blood (not recorded which). CDR3 in amino acids: CASSFNPGDSPLHF. DNA of the CDR3: TGTGCCAGCAGTTTCAACCCAGGGGATTCACCCCTCCACTTT.